Presented here are 4 T cell receptor beta chains from one specimen sequenced in a study of T cells of healthy individuals. TCRdb used MiXCR to reprocess the 5' RACE reads, holding one entry per CDR3 protein. The top ten clones hold roughly 16% of a sample with 40,000 to 60,000 distinct CDR3 sequences, roughly 15% of them seen once. The source of these receptors is a human donor in good health.

Many counts were recorded for this clonotype. V is TRBV21-1 and J is TRBJ2-5. TRBV21-1 is termed a pseudogene. The length of the CDR3 is 17 residues. The DNA of the CDR3 is TGTGCCAGCAGCAAAGGAGTTGAGTGGGAAAGCCAAGAGACCCAGTACTTC. Its translation: CASSKGVEWESQETQYF.

This clonotype was counted at least ten times. V and J are TRBV3-1 and TRBJ2-3; 7 bases agree with TRBD2. This CDR3 contains 19 residues. J lost 1 base, V lost 1 base, and 14 bases had no gene match. CDR1 is LGHDT, CDR2 YNNKEL, per germline (reference sequence). The CDR3 here is CASSQVLAGVGDGTDTQYF. The DNA of the CDR3 is TGTGCCAGCAGCCAAGTCCTGGCGGGAGTTGGAGACGGCACAGATACGCAGTATTTT.

V usage is TRBV18 and J usage is TRBJ1-5; possibly TRBD1 for D (5 bases). V shed 3 bases and J shed 5 bases, with 11 bases lying between them. This CDR3 contains 14 residues. Germline V gene data show CDR1 as KGHSH and CDR2 as LQKENI. This CDR3 is CASSPSGKDQPQHF. Here the CDR3 DNA reads TGTGCCAGCTCACCTTCAGGGAAGGATCAGCCCCAGCATTTT.

This clonotype was seen a few times. The gene calls are TRBV9 and TRBJ2-1, with 7 bases lining up with TRBD1. Germline V gene data show CDR1 as SGDLS and CDR2 as YYNGEE. The V and J ends lost 4 bases and 2 bases, in that order; junction bases with no gene match: 6. This CDR3 has 15 amino acids. The CDR3, as DNA: TGTGCCAGCAGCATTACAGGGGACACCTACAATGAGCAGTTCTTC. It codes for CASSITGDTYNEQFF.